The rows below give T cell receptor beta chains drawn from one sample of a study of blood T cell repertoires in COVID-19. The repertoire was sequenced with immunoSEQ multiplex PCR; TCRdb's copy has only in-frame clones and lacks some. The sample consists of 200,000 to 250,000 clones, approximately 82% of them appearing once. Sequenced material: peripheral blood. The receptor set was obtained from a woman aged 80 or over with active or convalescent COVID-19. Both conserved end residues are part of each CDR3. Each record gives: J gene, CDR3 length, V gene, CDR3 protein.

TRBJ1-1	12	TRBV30	CAWSVQWAEAFF
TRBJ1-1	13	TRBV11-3	CASSFDRATEAFF
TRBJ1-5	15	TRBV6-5	CASSFRGGNNQPQHF
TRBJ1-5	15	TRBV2	CASSPGTVINQPQHF
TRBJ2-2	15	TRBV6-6	CASRTLGTATGELFF
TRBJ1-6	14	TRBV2	CASRERGGNSPLHF
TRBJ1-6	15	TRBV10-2	CASSEGRGVGSPLHF
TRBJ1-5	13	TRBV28	CASEGYSNQPQHF
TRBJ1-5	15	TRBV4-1	CASSQDQGSIQPQHF
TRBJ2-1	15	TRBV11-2	CASSGRTGEGNEQFF
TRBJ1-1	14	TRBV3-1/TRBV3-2	CASSQGLVNTEAFF
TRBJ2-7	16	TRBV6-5	CASSYFAAQASYEQYF
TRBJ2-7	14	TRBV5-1	CASSLGSGYYEQYF
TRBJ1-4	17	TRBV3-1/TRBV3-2	CASSHSRGRTTNEKLFF
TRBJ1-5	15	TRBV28	CASSLNRGDNQPQHF
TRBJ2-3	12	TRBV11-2	CASSPGSDTQYF
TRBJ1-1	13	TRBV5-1	CASSFTGQGEAFF
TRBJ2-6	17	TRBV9	CASSIGGVYSGANVLTF
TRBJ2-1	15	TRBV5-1	CASSLAAGGGNEQFF
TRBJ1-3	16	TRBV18	CASSPPGHSSGNTIYF
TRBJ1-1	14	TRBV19	CASSTNRQNTEAFF
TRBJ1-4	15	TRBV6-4	CASSLGQGRNEKLFF
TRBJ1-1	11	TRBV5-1	CASSRDRRAFF
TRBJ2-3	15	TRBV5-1	CASSFREPSTDTQYF
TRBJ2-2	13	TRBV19	CAGGTGNTGELFF
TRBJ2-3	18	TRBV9	CASSRLPGGWGTTDTQYF
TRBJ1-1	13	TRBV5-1	CASSWGASPEAFF
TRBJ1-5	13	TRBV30	CAWQGDLSQPQHF